These 4 T cell receptor beta chains originate from one sample sequenced in a study of T cell repertoires in ileal Crohn's disease. Time point indicated: inflamed ileum from the surgical specimen. Sequenced by immunoSEQ multiplex PCR; TCRdb stores in-frame clones only, minus some. The sample contains around 16,000 clones, under 95% of which appear only once. Material: ileal tissue. These receptors originate from an adult with Crohn's disease.

This chain uses TRBV29-1 with TRBJ2-3; 7 nucleotides match TRBD2. V was pared by 6 bases and J by 4 bases, with 10 bases of the junction left unmatched. CDR1 is SQVTM, CDR2 ANQGSEA, per germline. CDR3 length: 14 residues. Written as DNA, the CDR3 is TGCAGCGTCCGAGGGGCGGGGGATCCAGATACGCAGTATTTT. Encoded protein: CSVRGAGDPDTQYF.

This clone was observed once. The genes are TRBV5-4 and TRBJ1-3; D is undetermined. Germline assignment: CDR1 SGHNT and CDR2 YYREEE (reference sequence). There are 15 residues in the CDR3. The germline V and J ends were trimmed by 1 base and 0 bases, with 8 bases remaining between them. The CDR3 loop is CASSLSASSGNTIYF. CDR3 bases: TGTGCCAGCAGCTTGTCAGCCAGCTCTGGAAACACCATATATTTT.

The chain uses TRBV6-4 and TRBJ2-2; the match to TRBD2 covers 8 bases. Germline CDR1 reads MRHNA; CDR2 reads SNTAGT. The V gene end was trimmed by 5 bases and the J gene end by 10 bases; junction bases not matched to a gene: 9. The CDR3 length is 14 residues. DNA of the CDR3: TGTGCCAGCAGTCGGGAGTCGACTAGCGAGGAGCTGTTTTTT. Its protein is CASSRESTSEELFF.

This sequence joins TRBV27 and TRBJ2-5; perhaps TRBD2 as D (5 bases). The CDR3 is 14 amino acids. Per germline, CDR1 MNHEY and CDR2 SMNVEV (reference sequence). Trimming removed 7 bases at V and 2 bases at J, with 14 bases between. Here the CDR3 reads CASKSPSHQETQYF. CDR3 DNA: TGTGCCAGCAAGTCCCCTAGCCATCAAGAGACCCAGTACTTC.